A selection of T cell receptor beta chains follows, all from one sample in a study of liver allograft versus peripheral blood T cells. TCRdb called the reads again in MiXCR, with one record for every CDR3 protein. The sample consists of about 10,000 distinct CDR3 sequences, roughly 20% of them appearing once. The receptors were gathered from a human patient who had a liver transplant. Some T cells could come from the graft donor. Both conserved end residues are part of each CDR3. D genes are given only for firm matches. Clone size is shown for a subset of rows, as once, few, many or a class of expanded clone.

TGTGCCAGCAGGACACCGGGACAGGGGAGCAACTATGGCTACACCTTC | CASRTPGQGSNYGYTF | TRBD1 | medium-sized | TRBJ1-2 | TRBV28
TGTGCCACCAGCAGAGCGGGACAGGGGGCGCTTGATAATGAAAAACTGTTTTTT | CATSRAGQGALDNEKLFF | TRBD1 | medium-sized | TRBJ1-4 | TRBV15
TGTGCCAGCAGTTACTGGGGAGATACGCAGTATTTT | CASSYWGDTQYF | - | medium-sized | TRBJ2-3 | TRBV6-2/TRBV6-3
TGTGCCAGCTCACCATCAGGGGCCGTAGACACCATATATTTT | CASSPSGAVDTIYF | - | many | TRBJ1-3 | TRBV18
TGCAGTGCTCCGATCGGGATTTCGTACACTGAAGCTTTCTTT | CSAPIGISYTEAFF | - | few | TRBJ1-1 | TRBV20-1
TGTGCCAGCAGCGTAGCACCCGGGACAGGGACCTACGAGCAGTACTTC | CASSVAPGTGTYEQYF | TRBD1 | - | TRBJ2-7 | TRBV9
TGTGCCAGCAGCTATAGGGACAGCAGGGATTCACCCCTCCACTTT | CASSYRDSRDSPLHF | TRBD1 | - | TRBJ1-6 | TRBV9
TGTGCCAGTAACACCTATTTCGCGGGGGGGACTGAAGCTTTCTTT | CASNTYFAGGTEAFF | - | medium-sized | TRBJ1-1 | TRBV19
TGTGCCAGCAGCTTAGCAATTACGGGAATGAGCTACACCTTC | CASSLAITGMSYTF | - | - | TRBJ1-2 | TRBV11-1
TGTGCCAGCAGTTTATCCGGAGGGTACACTGAAGCTTTCTTT | CASSLSGGYTEAFF | - | - | TRBJ1-1 | TRBV28
TGCAGTGCTAGAAAACTCTACAGGGCCGGGGAGCTGTTTTTT | CSARKLYRAGELFF | - | few | TRBJ2-2 | TRBV20-1
TGCAGTGCTACAACGATTAGCGGGGGAGTCCATTACAATGAGCAGTTCTTC | CSATTISGGVHYNEQFF | TRBD2 | few | TRBJ2-1 | TRBV20-1
TGTGCCAGCAGTTACCGTCAGGGGGAAGAGCAAGAGACCCAGTACTTC | CASSYRQGEEQETQYF | TRBD1 | - | TRBJ2-5 | TRBV6-6
TGTGCCAGCAGCCGGGGGATGTCCTCCTACGAGCAGTACTTC | CASSRGMSSYEQYF | - | few | TRBJ2-7 | TRBV27
TGCAGTGCCCGGCCGACTAGCGGGGGTCGGGGGTTCTTC | CSARPTSGGRGFF | TRBD2 | - | TRBJ2-1 | TRBV20-1
TGTGCCAGCAGCGTTTCCGGGACAGGGAAAGGCTTTGGGGCCAACGTCCTGACTTTC | CASSVSGTGKGFGANVLTF | TRBD1 | medium-sized | TRBJ2-6 | TRBV5-4
TGTGCCAGCTCCCGGGACAAAATCTACGAGCAGTACTTC | CASSRDKIYEQYF | - | - | TRBJ2-7 | TRBV6-5
TGTGCCAGCAGCTTAGTATCAGATATCACTGAAGCTTTCTTT | CASSLVSDITEAFF | - | many | TRBJ1-1 | TRBV7-2
TGCGCCAGCAGCTTGGATGGACAGGGGGGGACAGATACGCAGTATTTT | CASSLDGQGGTDTQYF | TRBD1 | few | TRBJ2-3 | TRBV5-1
TGTGCCAGCAGTGATCAACCAATAATAGTAGCATCCTACGAGCAGTACTTC | CASSDQPIIVASYEQYF | - | few | TRBJ2-7 | TRBV6-1
TGTGCCAGCTCACGACCGACTAGCGGGGGGGCTAACATTCAGTACTTC | CASSRPTSGGANIQYF | TRBD2 | medium-sized | TRBJ2-4 | TRBV18
TGTGCCAGCAGTTACTCGCCCCTTAGCGGGATCTACAATGAGCAGTTCTTC | CASSYSPLSGIYNEQFF | TRBD2 | medium-sized | TRBJ2-1 | TRBV6-6
TGTGCCACCCAGATGGGGGGGGCGGATACGCAGTATTTT | CATQMGGADTQYF | - | medium-sized | TRBJ2-3 | TRBV19
TGTGCCAGTAGTCAGGGGTGGGCTAATGAAAAACTGTTTTTT | CASSQGWANEKLFF | - | - | TRBJ1-4 | TRBV19
TGCAGTGCTTCACAGGGTGTGGAGACCCAGTACTTC | CSASQGVETQYF | - | few | TRBJ2-5 | TRBV20-1
TGTGCCAGCAGCTCGAGAGGTTCACCCCTCCACTTT | CASSSRGSPLHF | - | medium-sized | TRBJ1-6 | TRBV13
TGTGCCAGCAGCCCCCGACTAGCGGGGGGCCCAGATACGCAGTATTTT | CASSPRLAGGPDTQYF | TRBD2 | - | TRBJ2-3 | TRBV11-1
TGCAGTGCTCCCGACAGGGGGGGAGAAAAACTGTTTTTT | CSAPDRGGEKLFF | TRBD1 | - | TRBJ1-4 | TRBV20-1
TGTGCCAGCAGCGTAGGATCCACACTTAATGAAAAACTGTTTTTT | CASSVGSTLNEKLFF | - | few | TRBJ1-4 | TRBV9
TGTGCCAGCTCCCCCGAGGGTAGCAATCAGCCCCAGCATTTT | CASSPEGSNQPQHF | - | - | TRBJ1-5 | TRBV18
TGTGCCAGCAGCTTTGGTTTAGCGGAGGATACGCAGTATTTT | CASSFGLAEDTQYF | - | few | TRBJ2-3 | TRBV5-4
TGTGCCAGCAGCGCCCCGCAGGGGGCGTTCGGCGGCTACACCTTC | CASSAPQGAFGGYTF | TRBD1 | - | TRBJ1-2 | TRBV9
TGCAGCGCGCATCAACAGGGAGGGACTGAAGCTTTCTTT | CSAHQQGGTEAFF | - | medium-sized | TRBJ1-1 | TRBV29-1
TGTGCCAGCAGTTCAACAGCTATTTCCGCTGAAGCTTTCTTT | CASSSTAISAEAFF | - | few | TRBJ1-1 | TRBV27
TGTGCCAGCAGTTTAGCGTTGGGGTCCTATAATTCACCCCTCCACTTT | CASSLALGSYNSPLHF | - | - | TRBJ1-6 | TRBV12-3/TRBV12-4
TGTGCCAGCAGCAACAATGCGGGGCTCGCAGATACGCAGTATTTT | CASSNNAGLADTQYF | - | once | TRBJ2-3 | TRBV9
TGTGCCAGCAGCCCCCATGCTGCCGACATCACCGGGGAGCTGTTTTTT | CASSPHAADITGELFF | - | - | TRBJ2-2 | TRBV2
TGTGCCAGCAGCGAAACAGGGGTCGGAGAAAAACTGTTTTTT | CASSETGVGEKLFF | TRBD1 | few | TRBJ1-4 | TRBV5-6
TGTGCCAGCAGGACCGCGGGGGGGCCTTTTCACAATGAGCAGTTCTTC | CASRTAGGPFHNEQFF | TRBD2 | - | TRBJ2-1 | TRBV7-9
TGCAGTGCAAGGACAGGGTGGGACTATAATTCACCCCTCCACTTT | CSARTGWDYNSPLHF | TRBD1 | - | TRBJ1-6 | TRBV20-1
TGTGCCAGCAGCTCCGGGACAGGGGGTCAGCCCCAGCATTTT | CASSSGTGGQPQHF | TRBD1 | many | TRBJ1-5 | TRBV6-1
TGCAGCGTTTCCTCAGGGTGGGACGAGCAGTACTTC | CSVSSGWDEQYF | - | medium-sized | TRBJ2-7 | TRBV29-1
TGTGCCAGCAGCCCCTTACGAAAGGGGCTGGACACTGAAGCTTTCTTT | CASSPLRKGLDTEAFF | - | medium-sized | TRBJ1-1 | TRBV7-2
TGTGCCAGCAGCTCTATTAACACCGGGGAGCTGTTTTTT | CASSSINTGELFF | - | medium-sized | TRBJ2-2 | TRBV7-2
TGTGCCAGCAGTCCGACGGCGGGACAGGGCACAGATACGCAGTATTTT | CASSPTAGQGTDTQYF | TRBD1 | - | TRBJ2-3 | TRBV12-3/TRBV12-4
TGTGCCAGCAGCGACGAACCAGGGGCATCGGGCACTGAAGCTTTCTTT | CASSDEPGASGTEAFF | - | - | TRBJ1-1 | TRBV6-6
TGTGCCACCAGTGACCGCGGGACAGATGGCTACACCTTC | CATSDRGTDGYTF | TRBD1 | medium-sized | TRBJ1-2 | TRBV24-1
TGTGCCAGCAGCTTAAATAGCAATCAGCCCCAGCATTTT | CASSLNSNQPQHF | - | few | TRBJ1-5 | TRBV7-9
TGTGCCAGCAGCACCACAGATACGCAGTATTTT | CASSTTDTQYF | - | medium-sized | TRBJ2-3 | TRBV6-6
TGTGCCAGCAGTGATGTCAGGGGCCCCTACGAGCAGTACTTC | CASSDVRGPYEQYF | - | medium-sized | TRBJ2-7 | TRBV6-1